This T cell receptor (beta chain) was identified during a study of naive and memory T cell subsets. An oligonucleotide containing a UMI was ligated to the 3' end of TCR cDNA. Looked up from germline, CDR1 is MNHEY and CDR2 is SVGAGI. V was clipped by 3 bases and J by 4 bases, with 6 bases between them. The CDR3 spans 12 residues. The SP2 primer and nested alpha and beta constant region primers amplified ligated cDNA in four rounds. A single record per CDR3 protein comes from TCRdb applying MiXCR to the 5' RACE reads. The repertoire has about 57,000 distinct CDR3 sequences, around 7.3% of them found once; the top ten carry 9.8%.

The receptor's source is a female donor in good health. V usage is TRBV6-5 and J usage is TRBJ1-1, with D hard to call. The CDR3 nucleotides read TGTGCCAGCAGTTATGGGAGCACTGAAGCTTTCTTT. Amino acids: CASSYGSTEAFF.